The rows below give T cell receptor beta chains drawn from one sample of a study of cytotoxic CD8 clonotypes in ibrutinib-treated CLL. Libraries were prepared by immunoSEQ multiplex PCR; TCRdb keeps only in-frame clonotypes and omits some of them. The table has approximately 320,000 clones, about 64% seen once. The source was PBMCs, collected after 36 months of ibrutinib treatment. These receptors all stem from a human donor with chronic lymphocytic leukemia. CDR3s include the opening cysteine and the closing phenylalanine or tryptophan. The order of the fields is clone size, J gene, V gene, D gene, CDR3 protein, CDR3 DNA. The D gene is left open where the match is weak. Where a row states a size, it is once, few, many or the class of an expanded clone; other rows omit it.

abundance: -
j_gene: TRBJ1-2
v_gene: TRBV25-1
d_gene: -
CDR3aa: CASSEGFGYGYTF
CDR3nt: TGTGCCAGCAGTGAAGGGTTCGGCTATGGCTACACCTTC

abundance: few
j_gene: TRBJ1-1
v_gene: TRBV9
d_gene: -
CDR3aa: CASSVATWDQAFF
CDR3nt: TGTGCCAGCAGCGTAGCTACTTGGGACCAAGCTTTCTTT

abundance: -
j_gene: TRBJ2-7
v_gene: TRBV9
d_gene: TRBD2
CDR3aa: CASSRKRDSYSYEQYF
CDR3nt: TGTGCCAGCAGCAGGAAGCGGGACTCATACTCCTACGAGCAGTACTTC

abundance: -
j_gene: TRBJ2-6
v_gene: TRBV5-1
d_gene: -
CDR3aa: CASSPISLGANVLTF
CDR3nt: TGCGCCAGCAGCCCTATCTCTCTGGGCGCCAACGTCCTGACTTTC

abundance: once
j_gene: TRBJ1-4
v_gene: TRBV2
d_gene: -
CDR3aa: CASSERQVLGKLFF
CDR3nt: TGTGCCAGCAGCGAAAGGCAGGTCCTCGGAAAACTGTTTTTT

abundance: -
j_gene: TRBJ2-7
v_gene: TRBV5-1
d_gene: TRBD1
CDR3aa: CASSFGQGSLQRGVRTYEQYF
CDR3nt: TGCGCCAGCAGCTTTGGACAGGGGAGCTTACAACGAGGGGTTCGCACCTACGAGCAGTACTTC

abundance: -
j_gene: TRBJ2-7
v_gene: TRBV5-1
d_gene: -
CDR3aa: CASSGPRDGGTYEQYF
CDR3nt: TGCGCCAGCAGCGGACCACGGGACGGTGGGACTTACGAGCAGTACTTC

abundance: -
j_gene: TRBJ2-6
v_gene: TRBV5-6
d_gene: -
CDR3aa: CASSYLLTGVFSGANVLTF
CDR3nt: TGTGCCAGCAGCTACCTCTTGACAGGAGTTTTCTCTGGGGCCAACGTCCTGACTTTC

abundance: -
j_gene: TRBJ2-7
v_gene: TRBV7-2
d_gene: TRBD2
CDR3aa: CASSIGTSGIYEQYF
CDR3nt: TGTGCCAGCAGCATCGGGACTAGCGGAATTTACGAGCAGTACTTC

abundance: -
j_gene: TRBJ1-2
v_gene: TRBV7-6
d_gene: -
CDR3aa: CASSSDYYGYTF
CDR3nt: TGTGCCAGCAGCTCAGACTACTATGGCTACACCTTC

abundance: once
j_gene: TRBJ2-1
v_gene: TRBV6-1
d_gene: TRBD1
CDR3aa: CASSETGASYNEQFF
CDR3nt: TGTGCCAGCAGTGAGACAGGGGCATCCTACAATGAGCAGTTCTTC

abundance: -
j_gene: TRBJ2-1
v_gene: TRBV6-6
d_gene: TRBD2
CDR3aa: CASSYSGRGSNEQFF
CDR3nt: TGTGCCAGCAGTTACTCGGGGCGGGGGAGCAATGAGCAGTTCTTC

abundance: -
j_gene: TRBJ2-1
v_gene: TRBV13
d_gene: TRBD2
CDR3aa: CASSLKVLAGGPSYNEQFF
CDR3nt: TGTGCCAGCAGCTTAAAAGTCCTAGCGGGGGGACCTTCCTACAATGAGCAGTTCTTC

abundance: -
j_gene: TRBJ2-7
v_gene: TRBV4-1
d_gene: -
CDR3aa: CASSQGGSTYEQYF
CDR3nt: TGCGCCAGCAGCCAAGGGGGTTCTACCTACGAGCAGTACTTC

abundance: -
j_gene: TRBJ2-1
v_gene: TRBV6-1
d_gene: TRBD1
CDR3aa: CASSEAAGGRNEQFF
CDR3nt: TGTGCCAGCAGTGAAGCTGCAGGGGGAAGGAATGAGCAGTTCTTC

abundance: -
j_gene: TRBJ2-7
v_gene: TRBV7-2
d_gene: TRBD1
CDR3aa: CASSYGQGHLRNDYEQYF
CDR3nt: TGTGCCAGCAGCTATGGACAGGGGCATCTCCGGAATGATTACGAGCAGTACTTC

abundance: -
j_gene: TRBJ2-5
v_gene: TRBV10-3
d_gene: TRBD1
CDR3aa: CAISVGQQEAQYF
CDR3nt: TGTGCCATCAGTGTGGGACAGCAAGAGGCCCAGTACTTC

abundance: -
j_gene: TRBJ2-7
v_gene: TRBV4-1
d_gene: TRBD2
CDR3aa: CASSLRGGEDSSYEQYF
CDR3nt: TGCGCCAGCAGCCTCCGGGGGGGAGAGGACTCCTCCTACGAGCAGTACTTC

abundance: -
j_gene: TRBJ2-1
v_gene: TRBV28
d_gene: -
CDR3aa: CASRGLYNEQFF
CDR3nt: TGTGCCAGCAGGGGGCTCTACAATGAGCAGTTCTTC

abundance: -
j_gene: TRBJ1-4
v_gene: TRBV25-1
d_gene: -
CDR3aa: CASSEWEDGEEKLFF
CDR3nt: TGTGCCAGCAGTGAATGGGAGGATGGGGAGGAAAAACTGTTTTTT

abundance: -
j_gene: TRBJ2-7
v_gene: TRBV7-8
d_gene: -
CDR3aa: CASSLVAGISRLSYEQYF
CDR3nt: TGTGCCAGCAGCTTAGTTGCGGGGATCTCCCGACTCTCCTACGAGCAGTACTTC

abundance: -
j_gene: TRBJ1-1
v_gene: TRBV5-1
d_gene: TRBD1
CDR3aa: CASSPAGTGGTEAFF
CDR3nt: TGCGCCAGCAGCCCCGCCGGGACAGGAGGCACTGAAGCTTTCTTT

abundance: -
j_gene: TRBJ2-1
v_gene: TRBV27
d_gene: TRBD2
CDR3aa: CASSWTSGRNEQFF
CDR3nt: TGTGCCAGCAGCTGGACTAGCGGGAGAAATGAGCAGTTCTTC

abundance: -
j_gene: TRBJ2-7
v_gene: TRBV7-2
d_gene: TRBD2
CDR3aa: CASSLAPSGASYEQYF
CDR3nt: TGTGCCAGCAGCTTAGCGCCTAGCGGGGCCTCCTACGAGCAGTACTTC

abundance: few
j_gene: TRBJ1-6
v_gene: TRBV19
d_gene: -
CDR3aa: CASSNFNSPLHF
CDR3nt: TGTGCCAGTAGCAACTTCAATTCACCCCTCCACTTT

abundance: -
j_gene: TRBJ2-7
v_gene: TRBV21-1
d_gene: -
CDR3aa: CASSKPPGGYASVYEQYF
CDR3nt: TGTGCCAGCAGCAAACCCCCGGGGGGGTACGCCTCGGTCTACGAGCAGTACTTC

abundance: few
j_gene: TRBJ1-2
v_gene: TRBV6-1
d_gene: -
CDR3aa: CASREQANYGYTF
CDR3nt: TGTGCCAGCAGGGAACAAGCTAACTATGGCTACACCTTC

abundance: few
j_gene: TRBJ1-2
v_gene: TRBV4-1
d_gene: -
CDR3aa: CASSHKIIAQAYGYTF
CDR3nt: TGCGCCAGCAGCCACAAGATTATTGCCCAGGCCTATGGCTACACCTTC

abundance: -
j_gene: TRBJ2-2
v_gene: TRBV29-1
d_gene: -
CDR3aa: CSVEDVTSGSTGELFF
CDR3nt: TGCAGCGTCGAAGACGTGACTAGTGGGAGCACCGGGGAGCTGTTTTTT

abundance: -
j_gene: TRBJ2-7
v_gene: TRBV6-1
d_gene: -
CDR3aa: CASTISDGGSHEQYF
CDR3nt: TGTGCCAGCACCATCTCGGATGGTGGGTCCCACGAGCAGTACTTC

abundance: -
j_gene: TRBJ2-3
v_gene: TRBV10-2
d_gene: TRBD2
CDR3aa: CASRWASGGTSTDTQYF
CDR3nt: TGCGCCAGCAGGTGGGCTAGCGGGGGGACTAGCACAGATACGCAGTATTTT

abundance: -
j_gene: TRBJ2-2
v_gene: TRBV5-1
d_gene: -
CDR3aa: CASSSRDTYTGELFF
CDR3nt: TGCGCCAGCAGCTCGCGGGACACATACACCGGGGAGCTGTTTTTT

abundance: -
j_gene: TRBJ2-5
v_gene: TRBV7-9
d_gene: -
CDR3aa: CASSWGPNF
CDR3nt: TGTGCCAGCAGCTGGGGCCCGAACTTC

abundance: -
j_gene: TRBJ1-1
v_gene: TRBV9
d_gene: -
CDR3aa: CASSVGSGEAFF
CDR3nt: TGTGCCAGCAGCGTAGGGAGCGGGGAAGCTTTCTTT

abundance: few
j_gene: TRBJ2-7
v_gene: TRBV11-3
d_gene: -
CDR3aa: CASSPAWCEQYF
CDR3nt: TGTGCCAGCAGCCCAGCCTGGTGCGAGCAGTACTTC

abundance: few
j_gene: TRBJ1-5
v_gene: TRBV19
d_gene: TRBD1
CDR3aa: CASSRGGNGAQHF
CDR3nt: TGTGCCAGTAGTCGAGGGGGCAATGGGGCCCAGCATTTT

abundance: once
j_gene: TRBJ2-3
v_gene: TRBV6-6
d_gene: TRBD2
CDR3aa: CASSYQALADTDTQYF
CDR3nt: TGTGCCAGCAGTTACCAGGCACTAGCGGACACAGATACGCAGTATTTT

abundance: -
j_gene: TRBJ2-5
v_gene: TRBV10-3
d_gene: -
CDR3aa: CAISESTHSETQYF
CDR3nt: TGTGCCATCAGTGAGTCGACGCATTCAGAGACCCAGTACTTC

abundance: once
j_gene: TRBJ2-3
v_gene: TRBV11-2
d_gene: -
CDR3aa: CASSLSLLFTDTQYF
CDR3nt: TGTGCCAGCAGCCTTAGCCTACTTTTCACAGATACGCAGTATTTT

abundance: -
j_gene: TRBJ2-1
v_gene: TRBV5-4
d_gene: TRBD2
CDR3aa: CASRVGLAGGTEDNEQFF
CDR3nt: TGTGCCAGCAGAGTGGGACTAGCGGGGGGGACGGAAGACAATGAGCAGTTCTTC

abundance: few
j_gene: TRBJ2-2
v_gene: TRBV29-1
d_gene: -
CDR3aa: CSVAKGMGTGELFF
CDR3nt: TGCAGCGTTGCTAAGGGGATGGGGACCGGGGAGCTGTTTTTT